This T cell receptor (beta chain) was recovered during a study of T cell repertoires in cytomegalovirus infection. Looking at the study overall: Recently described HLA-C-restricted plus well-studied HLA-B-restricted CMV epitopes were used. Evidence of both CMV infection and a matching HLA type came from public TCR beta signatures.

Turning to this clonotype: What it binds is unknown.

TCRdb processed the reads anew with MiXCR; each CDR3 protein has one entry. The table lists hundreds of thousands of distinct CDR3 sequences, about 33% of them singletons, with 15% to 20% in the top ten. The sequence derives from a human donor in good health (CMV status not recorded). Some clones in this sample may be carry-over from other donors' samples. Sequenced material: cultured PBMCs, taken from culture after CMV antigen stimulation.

The CDR3 is CASSLVPVGEQYF. CDR3 sequence (DNA): TGTGCCAGCAGTTTAGTGCCGGTTGGCGAGCAGTACTTC. The V gene is TRBV27, the J gene TRBJ2-7; D gene ambiguous. This CDR3 region has 13 residues. Trimming pared 2 bases from V and 6 bases from J, leaving 11 bases between. From germline, CDR1 is MNHEY and CDR2 SMNVEV (reference sequence).